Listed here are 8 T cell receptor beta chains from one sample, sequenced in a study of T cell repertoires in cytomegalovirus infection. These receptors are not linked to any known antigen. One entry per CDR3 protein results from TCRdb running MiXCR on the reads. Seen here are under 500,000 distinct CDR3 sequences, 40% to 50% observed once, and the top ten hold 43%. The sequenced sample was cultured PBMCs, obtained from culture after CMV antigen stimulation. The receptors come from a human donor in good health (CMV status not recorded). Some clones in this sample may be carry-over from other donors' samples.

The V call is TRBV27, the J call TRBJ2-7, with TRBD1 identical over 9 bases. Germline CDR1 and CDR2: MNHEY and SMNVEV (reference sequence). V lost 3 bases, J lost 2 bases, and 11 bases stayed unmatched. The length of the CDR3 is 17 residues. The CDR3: CASSFLQGATGAYEQYF. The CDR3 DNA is TGTGCCAGCAGTTTCCTACAGGGGGCGACGGGGGCCTACGAGCAGTACTTC.

The DNA of the CDR3 is TGTGCCAGCAGCCAGGACAGGGGCTACACCTTC. It encodes CASSQDRGYTF. The rearrangement joins TRBV7-2 to TRBJ1-2, with 7 bases fitting TRBD1. CDR1 SGHTA and CDR2 FQGNSA come from the germline V gene. This CDR3 has 11 amino acids. V was clipped by 5 bases and J by 8 bases; unmatched bases: 2.

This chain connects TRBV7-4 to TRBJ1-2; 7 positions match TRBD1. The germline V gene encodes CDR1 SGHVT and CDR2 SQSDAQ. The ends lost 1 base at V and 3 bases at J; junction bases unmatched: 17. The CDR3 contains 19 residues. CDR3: CASSLDFYTGEVLDYGYTF. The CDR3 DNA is TGTGCCAGCAGCTTAGACTTTTACACAGGGGAAGTTTTGGACTATGGCTACACCTTC. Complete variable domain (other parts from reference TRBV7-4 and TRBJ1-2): GAGVSQSPRYKVAKRGRDVALRCDSISGHVTLYWYRQTLGQGSEVLTYSQSDAQRDKSGRPSGRFSAERPERSVSTLKIQRTEQGDSAVYLCASSLDFYTGEVLDYGYTFGSGTRLTVV.

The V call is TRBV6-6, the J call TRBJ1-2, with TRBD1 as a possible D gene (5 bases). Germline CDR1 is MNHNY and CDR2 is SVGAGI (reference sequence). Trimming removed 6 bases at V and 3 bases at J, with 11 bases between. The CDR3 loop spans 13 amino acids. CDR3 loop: CASSRDGHYGYTF. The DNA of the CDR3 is TGTGCCAGCAGCAGGGACGGCCACTATGGCTACACCTTC.

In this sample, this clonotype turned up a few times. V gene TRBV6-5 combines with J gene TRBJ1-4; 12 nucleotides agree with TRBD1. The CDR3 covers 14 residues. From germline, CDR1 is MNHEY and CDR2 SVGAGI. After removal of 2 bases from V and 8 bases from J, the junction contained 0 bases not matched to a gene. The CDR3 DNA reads TGTGCCAGCAGTTACGGGACAGGGGGCGAAAAACTGTTTTTT. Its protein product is CASSYGTGGEKLFF.

In DNA, the CDR3 is TGCGCCAGCAGCCAAGGGGGCAGGGCCCTAATCTCGAACACCGGGGAGCTGTTTTTT. Encoded protein: CASSQGGRALISNTGELFF. The rearrangement joins TRBV4-3 to TRBJ2-2, with D tentatively TRBD1 (5 bases). The V end lost 1 base, the J end lost 0 bases, and 18 bases lay between the germline ends. CDR1 and CDR2 (germline): LGHNA, YSLEER. The length of the CDR3 is 19 residues.

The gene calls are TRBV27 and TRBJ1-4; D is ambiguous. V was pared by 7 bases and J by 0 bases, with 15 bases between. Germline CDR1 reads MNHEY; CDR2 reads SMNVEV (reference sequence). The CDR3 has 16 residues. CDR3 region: CASKRLLQATNEKLFF. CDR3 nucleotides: TGTGCCAGCAAAAGACTTCTGCAAGCAACTAATGAAAAACTGTTTTTT.

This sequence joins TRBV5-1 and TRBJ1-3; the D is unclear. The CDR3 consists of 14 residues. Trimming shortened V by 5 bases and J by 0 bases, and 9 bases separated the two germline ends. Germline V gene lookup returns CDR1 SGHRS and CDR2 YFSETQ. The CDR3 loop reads CASRDARSGNTIYF. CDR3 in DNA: TGCGCCAGCAGGGACGCCCGCTCTGGAAACACCATATATTTT.